These 15 T cell receptor beta chains were all obtained from the same sample, sequenced in a study of OX40 agonist ivuxolimab in advanced cancers. The assay was immunoSEQ multiplex PCR, and TCRdb's table has in-frame clones only and misses some. The sample contains 80,000 to 100,000 clones, 80% to 90% of which appear only once. The specimen comprised CD4+ or CD8+ T cells sorted from blood, sampled in a trial of the OX40 agonist ivuxolimab. These receptors all stem from an adult with an advanced solid tumor such as melanoma, head and neck, liver or kidney cancer.

This rearrangement joins TRBV5-4 to TRBJ1-6, with a weak D call TRBD1 (6 bases). Germline loops: CDR1 SGHNT, CDR2 YYREEE (reference sequence). The CDR3 contains 16 residues. The ends were cut back, 5 bases at V and 7 bases at J, with 19 bases in the middle. The CDR3 DNA sequence: TGTGCCAGCAGTATGGGGGCAGGGTGGGAGAATTCACCCCTCCACTTT. Protein sequence: CASSMGAGWENSPLHF. The full variable domain, in which reference TRBV5-4 and TRBJ1-6 provide the parts outside the CDR3, is ETGVTQSPTHLIKTRGQQVTLRCSSQSGHNTVSWYQQALGQGPQFIFQYYREEENGRGNFPPRFSGLQFPNYSSELNVNALELDDSALYLCASSMGAGWENSPLHFGNGTRLTVT.

The rearrangement links TRBV7-9 to TRBJ2-7, with 13 bases that match TRBD2. V gave up 4 bases and J gave up 3 bases; unmatched junction bases: 3. Germline V CDR1 and CDR2: SEHNR, FQNEAQ (reference sequence). The CDR3 is 15 amino acids. The CDR3: CASSSGLAGLYEQYF. The CDR3 nucleotides read TGTGCCAGCAGCTCGGGACTAGCGGGGCTCTACGAGCAGTACTTC.

This chain connects TRBV10-3 to TRBJ2-7; D tentatively fits TRBD1 or TRBD2 (5 bases each). Germline V lookup: CDR1 ENHRY, CDR2 SYGVKD. CDR3 length: 12 amino acids. V gave up 8 bases and J gave up 3 bases, with 11 bases separating them. The CDR3: CAIQQEDYEQYF. CDR3 nucleotides: TGTGCCATCCAACAGGAGGACTACGAGCAGTACTTC.

The table lists this clone with a count of one. The chain employs TRBV6-5 and TRBJ1-5; D possibly corresponds to TRBD1 (5 bases). The CDR3 has 14 amino acids. V was trimmed by 10 bases and J by 4 bases, leaving 17 bases between them. The germline gives CDR1 MNHEY, CDR2 SVGAGI. The CDR3 loop reads CATARDVINQPQHF. CDR3 in DNA: TGTGCCACGGCCCGGGACGTAATAAATCAGCCCCAGCATTTT.

V and J are TRBV6-5 and TRBJ1-5; TRBD1 aligns across 7 bases. Per the germline V gene, CDR1 is MNHEY and CDR2 is SVGAGI. This CDR3 has 15 residues. The trim removed 6 bases at V and 0 bases at J, leaving 5 bases unmatched. CDR3 region: CASSSTGVSNQPQHF. The DNA of the CDR3 is TGTGCCAGCAGCTCTACAGGGGTTAGCAATCAGCCCCAGCATTTT.

The J gene is TRBJ2-1, the V gene TRBV27, with 8 bases matching TRBD2. With 4 bases clipped from V and 2 bases from J, the junction kept 10 bases outside the gene matches. Germline CDR1 MNHEY, CDR2 SMNVEV (reference sequence). This CDR3 has 17 amino acids. CDR3 sequence reads: CASSSKRGGLTYNEQFF. The CDR3 DNA sequence: TGTGCCAGCAGTTCGAAGCGCGGGGGGCTCACCTACAATGAGCAGTTCTTC.

J is TRBJ1-1 and V is TRBV11-2; no clear D gene. The length of the CDR3 is 16 residues. Germline CDR1 is SGHAT and CDR2 is FQNNGV. Trimming stripped 2 bases from V and 0 bases from J, with 13 bases between. CDR3 region: CASSLKFGGLNTEAFF. As DNA, the CDR3 is TGTGCCAGCAGCTTAAAATTCGGTGGCCTGAACACTGAAGCTTTCTTT. Full variable domain (rest looked up from reference TRBV11-2 and TRBJ1-1): EAGVAQSPRYKIIEKRQSVAFWCNPISGHATLYWYQQILGQGPKLLIQFQNNGVVDDSQLPKDRFSAERLKGVDSTLKIQPAKLEDSAVYLCASSLKFGGLNTEAFFGQGTRLTVV.

J is TRBJ2-2 and V is TRBV28, with no clear D. This CDR3 region has 16 residues. Germline V gene sequence: CDR1 MDHEN, CDR2 SYDVKM. Trimming shortened V by 3 bases and J by 4 bases, and 15 bases separated the two germline ends. CDR3 residues: CASSFYSRRGTGELFF. In DNA, the CDR3 is TGTGCCAGCAGTTTTTATTCCAGGCGAGGCACCGGGGAGCTGTTTTTT.

This chain joins TRBV4-3 and TRBJ2-7, with D possibly matching TRBD2 (7 bases). Germline CDR1 is LGHNA and CDR2 is YSLEER. Trimming stripped 0 bases from V and 2 bases from J, with 20 bases between. The CDR3 covers 18 residues. CDR3 in DNA: TGCGCCAGCAGCCAAGATTCAAGCACAGGGACTACAACCTACGAGCAGTACTTC. Translated, it gives CASSQDSSTGTTTYEQYF.

V usage is TRBV19 and J usage is TRBJ1-1; 8 bases are a match to TRBD1. The CDR3 contains 16 residues. Germline V CDR1 and CDR2: LNHDA, SQIVND (reference sequence). After removal of 7 bases from V and 1 base from J, the junction contained 11 bases not matched to a gene. In DNA, the CDR3 is TGTGCCAGTAAGCTCCACCAAGGACAGGGGAACACTGAAGCTTTCTTT. Protein: CASKLHQGQGNTEAFF.

The chain joins TRBV5-4 to TRBJ2-1, with 10 bases matching TRBD1. Germline CDR1 SGHNT, CDR2 YYREEE (reference sequence). Trimming at V came to 4 bases and at J to 7 bases, leaving 8 bases not matched to a gene. CDR3 length: 15 residues. CDR3 sequence reads: CASSHGQGERNEQFF. The CDR3 DNA follows: TGTGCCAGCAGCCATGGACAGGGGGAGAGGAATGAGCAGTTCTTC.

The sample holds a few counts of this clone. The chain carries TRBV7-3 and TRBJ1-6; D uncertain. Deletions cut 5 bases from V and 7 bases from J, with 18 bases between. This CDR3 contains 16 residues. Germline V lookup: CDR1 SGHTA, CDR2 FQGTGA. This CDR3 reads CASSQGPSGGNSPLHF. As DNA, the CDR3 is TGTGCCAGCAGCCAAGGGCCATCCGGAGGGAATTCACCCCTCCACTTT.

This sequence joins TRBV9 and TRBJ2-7; TRBD1 matches 8 bases. The CDR3 has 13 amino acids. CDR1 is SGDLS and CDR2 is YYNGEE in the germline V gene. With 4 bases clipped from V and 7 bases from J, the junction kept 7 bases outside the gene matches. The CDR3 nucleotides read TGTGCCAGCAGCTCTAGACAGGGGAGGGAGCAGTACTTC. This encodes CASSSRQGREQYF.

This clone was observed once. The chain carries TRBV10-1 and TRBJ2-7; 10 positions match TRBD1. The length of the CDR3 is 15 residues. Trimming cost V 9 bases and J 5 bases; bases outside gene matches: 13. Looked up from germline, CDR1 is WNHNN and CDR2 is SYGVQD (reference sequence). For the CDR3, the DNA is TGCGCCAGACTAGAACGGGGGACAGGGGCTGACGAGCAGTACTTC. Encoded protein: CARLERGTGADEQYF.

The chain carries TRBV7-9 and TRBJ2-7; the D gene is possibly TRBD2 (5 bases). This CDR3 comprises 13 residues. V shed 3 bases and J shed 7 bases, with 13 bases lying between them. CDR1 and CDR2 (germline): SEHNR, FQNEAQ (reference sequence). The CDR3 protein is CASSFNGMGEQYF. The CDR3, as DNA: TGTGCCAGCAGCTTCAACGGGATGGGGGAGCAGTACTTC.